This T cell receptor (beta chain) was identified during a study of T cell clonotyping in hematopoietic cell transplantation. Study-wide points: At the given depth, recipient repertoires were over 95% de novo clonotypes. No sorting was done, leaving CD4 and CD8 contributions mixed. Pathologically expanded recipient clonotypes increased progressively from day 30 to day 180 as diversity fell.

Generated by immunoSEQ multiplex PCR, the TCRdb table keeps only in-frame clones and is missing some. The sample shows around 37,000 clones, approximately 95% of them seen only once. Turning to this clone: Its antigen is still unknown.

From germline, CDR1 is SGHTA and CDR2 FQGTGA. This CDR3 spans 16 amino acids. V was cut by 4 bases and J by 6 bases, with 18 bases left in between. The chain employs TRBV7-3 and TRBJ1-4; perhaps TRBD1 as D (5 bases). The sequenced material came from peripheral blood mononuclear cells. This clonotype was sampled from a young man in good health. Some clones in this sample may be carry-over from other donors' samples. The CDR3 nucleotides read TGTGCCAGCAGCTACAGACAAAGGGGCGAGTATGAAAAACTGTTTTTT. It yields the protein CASSYRQRGEYEKLFF. Full variable domain (outside the CDR3, taken from reference TRBV7-3 and TRBJ1-4): GAGVSQTPSNKVTEKGKYVELRCDPISGHTALYWYRQSLGQGPEFLIYFQGTGAADDSGLPNDRFFAVRPEGSVSTLKIQRTERGDSAVYLCASSYRQRGEYEKLFFGSGTQLSVL.